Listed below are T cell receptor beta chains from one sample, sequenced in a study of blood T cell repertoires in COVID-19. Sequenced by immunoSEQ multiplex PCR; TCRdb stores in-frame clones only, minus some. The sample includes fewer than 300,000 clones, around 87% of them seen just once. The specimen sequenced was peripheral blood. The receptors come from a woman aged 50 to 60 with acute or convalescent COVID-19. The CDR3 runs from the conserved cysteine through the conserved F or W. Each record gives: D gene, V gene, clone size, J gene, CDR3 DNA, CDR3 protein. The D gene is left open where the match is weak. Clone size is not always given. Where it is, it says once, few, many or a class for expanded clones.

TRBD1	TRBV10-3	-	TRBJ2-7	TGTGCCATCAGTGCAGGGCGACAGGGGACCCTCCCGGGGGAGCAGTACTTC	CAISAGRQGTLPGEQYF
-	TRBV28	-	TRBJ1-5	TGTGCCAGCAGTTTGGAGGCCAATCAGCCCCAGCATTTT	CASSLEANQPQHF
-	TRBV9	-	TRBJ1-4	TGTGCCAGCAGCGTCCAGGGGAGGGGTGATGAAAAACTGTTTTTT	CASSVQGRGDEKLFF
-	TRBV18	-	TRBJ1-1	TGTGCCAGCTTTACATCTTTCAACACTGAAGCTTTCTTT	CASFTSFNTEAFF
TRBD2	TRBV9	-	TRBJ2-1	TGTGCCAGCAGCACACTAGCGGGAGGCAACAATGAGCAGTTCTTC	CASSTLAGGNNEQFF
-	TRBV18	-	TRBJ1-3	TGTGCCAGCTCACCCGGAGGCTCTGGAAACACCATATATTTT	CASSPGGSGNTIYF
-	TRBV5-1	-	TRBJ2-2	TGCGCCAGCAGCTTGGCACAGGGTAACACCGGGGAGCTGTTTTTT	CASSLAQGNTGELFF
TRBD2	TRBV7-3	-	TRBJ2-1	TGTGCCAGCAGCTTAATGGGGGAGGGCCTCCTAAATGAGCAGTTCTTC	CASSLMGEGLLNEQFF
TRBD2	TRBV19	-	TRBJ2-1	TGTGCCAGTAGTATAGAAGTAGCGGGAGTATCCTACAATGAGCAGTTCTTC	CASSIEVAGVSYNEQFF
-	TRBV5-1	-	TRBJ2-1	TGCGCCAGCAGCTTGAGCGGGCCCCACTCCTACAATGAGCAGTTCTTC	CASSLSGPHSYNEQFF
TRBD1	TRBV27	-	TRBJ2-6	TGTGCCAGCAGTTTAGTACAGGGGACCGGGGCCAACGTCCTGACTTTC	CASSLVQGTGANVLTF
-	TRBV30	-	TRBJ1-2	TGTGCCTGGAGTAGGACCATCGGGACAACTAACTATGGCTACACCTTC	CAWSRTIGTTNYGYTF
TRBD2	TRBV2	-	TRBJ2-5	TGTGCCAGCAGGGGCTGGGCTAGCGGGAGTGCGGAGACCCAGTACTTC	CASRGWASGSAETQYF
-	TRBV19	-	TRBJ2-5	TGTGCCAGTAGTATTTCTGGACTGACGTACCAAGAGACCCAGTACTTC	CASSISGLTYQETQYF
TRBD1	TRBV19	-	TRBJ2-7	TGTGCCAGTAGTATAGTTGGGACAGTGCCTTACGAGCAGTACTTC	CASSIVGTVPYEQYF
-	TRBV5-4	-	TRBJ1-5	TGTGCCAGCAGCTTGAGCTTGGATCAGCCCCAGCATTTT	CASSLSLDQPQHF
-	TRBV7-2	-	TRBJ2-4	TGTGCCAGCAGTGGCGGGGACCCTGGGGGCATTCAGTACTTC	CASSGGDPGGIQYF
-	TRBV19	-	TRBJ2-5	TGTGCCAGTAGTATTGGGGCAGGCGGCGAGACCCAGTACTTC	CASSIGAGGETQYF
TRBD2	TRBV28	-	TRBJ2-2	TGTGCCAGCACGCCCAGCGGGAGTAACACCGGGGAGCTGTTTTTT	CASTPSGSNTGELFF
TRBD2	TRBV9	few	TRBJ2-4	TGTGCCAGCAGCCCTCGGGGAGGAGCTAGCGGGAGTCTTGCCAAAAACATTCAGTACTTC	CASSPRGGASGSLAKNIQYF
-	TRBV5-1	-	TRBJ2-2	TGCGCCAGCAGCGTAACGAACACCGGGGAGCTGTTTTTT	CASSVTNTGELFF
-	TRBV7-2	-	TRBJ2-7	TGTGCCAGCAGCTTAGCGGTAGGACTAAATACCTACGAGCAGTACTTC	CASSLAVGLNTYEQYF
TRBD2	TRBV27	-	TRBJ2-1	TGTGCCAGCAGTTCCCACTCCCGACTAGCGGGAAATGAGCAGTTCTTC	CASSSHSRLAGNEQFF
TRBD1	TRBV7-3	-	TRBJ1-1	TGTGCCAGCAGCCAGGGGGAGAACACTGAAGCTTTCTTT	CASSQGENTEAFF
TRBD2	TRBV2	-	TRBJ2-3	TGTGCCAGCAACCACCGGGAGGACGTAACAGATACGCAGTATTTT	CASNHREDVTDTQYF
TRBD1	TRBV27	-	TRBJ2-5	TGTGCCAGCAGTCCACCCGCCGGGACAGCACAAGAGACCCAGTACTTC	CASSPPAGTAQETQYF
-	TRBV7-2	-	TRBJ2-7	TGTGCCAGCAGCCGGAGCGGTACCTACGAGCAGTACTTC	CASSRSGTYEQYF
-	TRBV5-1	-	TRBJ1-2	TGCGCCAGCAGCTTGTCTCAGGGCTATGGCTACACCTTC	CASSLSQGYGYTF
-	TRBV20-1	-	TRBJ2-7	TGCAGGGGGGGGCGCGCTTACGAGCAGTACTTC	CRGGRAYEQYF
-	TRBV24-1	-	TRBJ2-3	TGTGCCACTAGCGGACCAAGCACAGATACGCAGTATTTT	CATSGPSTDTQYF
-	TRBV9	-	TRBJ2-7	TGTGCCAGCAGCGTAGCAGTGAGGAGCGAGCAGTACTTC	CASSVAVRSEQYF
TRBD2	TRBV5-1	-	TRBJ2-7	TGCGCCAGCAGCCTGGGACTAGCGGGCTATTTGAGCTCCTACGAGCAGTACTTC	CASSLGLAGYLSSYEQYF
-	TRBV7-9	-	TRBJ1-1	TGTGCCAGCAGCTTAGAAGGGGCTGAAGCTTTCTTT	CASSLEGAEAFF
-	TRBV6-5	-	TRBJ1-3	TGTGCCAGCAGTAGAGGAAGTTCCTCTGGAAACACCATATATTTT	CASSRGSSSGNTIYF
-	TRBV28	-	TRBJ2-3	TGTGCCAGCAGCGAGAGCTTCGTCTCTAGCACAGATACGCAGTATTTT	CASSESFVSSTDTQYF
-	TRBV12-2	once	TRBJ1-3	TGTGCAAGTCGCTTAATTAAGGACACCCTCTCTGGAAACACCATATATTTT	CASRLIKDTLSGNTIYF
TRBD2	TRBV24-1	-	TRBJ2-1	TGTGCCACCAGTGACCCGACTAGCGGGAGGTCCTACAATGAGCAGTTCTTC	CATSDPTSGRSYNEQFF
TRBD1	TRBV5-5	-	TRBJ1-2	TGTGCCAGCAGTCCGGACAGGGTCAGCTATGGCTACACCTTC	CASSPDRVSYGYTF
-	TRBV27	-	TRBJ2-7	TGTGCCAGCAGTTTATTGACAGCCTACGAGCAGTACTTC	CASSLLTAYEQYF
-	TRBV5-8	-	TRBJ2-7	TGTGCCAGCCGCTCAACCGGGAGTTCGGGCGAGCAGTACTTC	CASRSTGSSGEQYF
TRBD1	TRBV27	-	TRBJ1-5	TGTGCCAGCAGTTTCCTGGGACAGGGGATTAGGAACAATCAGCCCCAGCATTTT	CASSFLGQGIRNNQPQHF
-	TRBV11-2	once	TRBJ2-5	TGTGCCAGCAGCTTAAGATGGATTAGCCGGGAGACCCAGTACTTC	CASSLRWISRETQYF
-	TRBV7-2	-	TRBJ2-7	TGTGCCAGCAGCTTAGGGACGGGACAATTCTACGAGCAGTACTTC	CASSLGTGQFYEQYF
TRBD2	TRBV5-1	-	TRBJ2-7	TGCGCCAGCAGCTACCTTGGGGGGGACCCTCCTACCCAGTACTTC	CASSYLGGDPPTQYF
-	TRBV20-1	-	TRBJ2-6	TGCAGCGCTGGGGCCAACGTCCTGACTTTC	CSAGANVLTF
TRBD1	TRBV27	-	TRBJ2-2	TGTGCCAGCAGTTTGCAGGGGGCGCATACCGGGGAGCTGTTTTTT	CASSLQGAHTGELFF
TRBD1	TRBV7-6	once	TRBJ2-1	TGTGCCAGCAGCCTTCGAGGACAGGATAGCTACAATGAGCAGTTCTTC	CASSLRGQDSYNEQFF
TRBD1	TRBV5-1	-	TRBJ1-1	TGCGCCAGCTTCCGGGACAGGGGTTTTTTGAACACTGAAGCTTTCTTT	CASFRDRGFLNTEAFF
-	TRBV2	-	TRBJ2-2	TGTGCCAGCAGTGATAGACTCGCAGCGAACACCGGGGAGCTGTTTTTT	CASSDRLAANTGELFF
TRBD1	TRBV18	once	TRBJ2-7	TGTGCCAGCTCACCACCCCCGGGACAGGTGTACGAGCAGTACTTC	CASSPPPGQVYEQYF
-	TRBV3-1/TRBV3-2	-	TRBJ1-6	TGTGCCAGCAGCCAAGGCAGGGCCCATAATTCACCCCTCCACTTT	CASSQGRAHNSPLHF
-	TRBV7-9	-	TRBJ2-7	TGTGCCAGCAGTAAAGGACACAGGGACGAGCAGTACTTC	CASSKGHRDEQYF
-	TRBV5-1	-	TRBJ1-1	TGCGCCAGCAGTTTACAGGCGAACACTGAAGCTTTCTTT	CASSLQANTEAFF
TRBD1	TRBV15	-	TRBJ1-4	TGTGCCACCAGCACCGGGGTGGACAGGGTGTCTGAAAAACTGTTTTTT	CATSTGVDRVSEKLFF
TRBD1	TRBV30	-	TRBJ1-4	TGTGCCTGGAGCCGACAGGGGGTGGAAAAACTGTTTTTT	CAWSRQGVEKLFF
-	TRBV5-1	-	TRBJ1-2	TGCGCCAGCAGCTTCTCTTTGGCGGGGGATGGCTACACCTTC	CASSFSLAGDGYTF
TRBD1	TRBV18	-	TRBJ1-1	TGTGCCAGCTCCTGGACAGGGGATGCTGAAGCTTTCTTT	CASSWTGDAEAFF
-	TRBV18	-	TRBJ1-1	TGTGCCAGCTCACCACCCAGGGGTCCGAGGACTGAAGCTTTCTTT	CASSPPRGPRTEAFF
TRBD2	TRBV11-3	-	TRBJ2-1	TGTGCCAGTGCTGGCGGGAGCAGAAATGAGCAGTTCTTC	CASAGGSRNEQFF